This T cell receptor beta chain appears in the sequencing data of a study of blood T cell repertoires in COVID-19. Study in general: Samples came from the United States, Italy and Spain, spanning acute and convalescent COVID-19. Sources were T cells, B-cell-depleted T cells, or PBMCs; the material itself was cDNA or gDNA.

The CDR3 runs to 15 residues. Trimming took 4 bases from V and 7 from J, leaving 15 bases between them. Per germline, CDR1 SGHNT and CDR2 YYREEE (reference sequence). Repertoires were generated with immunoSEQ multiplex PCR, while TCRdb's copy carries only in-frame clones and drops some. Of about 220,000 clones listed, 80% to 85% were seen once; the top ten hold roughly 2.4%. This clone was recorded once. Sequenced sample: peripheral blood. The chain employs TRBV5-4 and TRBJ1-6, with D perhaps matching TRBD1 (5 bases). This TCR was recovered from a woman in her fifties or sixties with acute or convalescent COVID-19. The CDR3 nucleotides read TGTGCCAGCAGCCTCGACAGTTTCGGCAATTCACCCCTCCACTTT. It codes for CASSLDSFGNSPLHF.